A single sample is the source of the 6 T cell receptor beta chains below, sequenced in a study of brain metastases from non-small cell lung cancer. This table comes from immunoSEQ multiplex PCR, and its TCRdb copy is limited to in-frame clones, with some not included. In the table there are hundreds of clones, 80% to 95% of which are singletons. Sequencing input: tissue from a brain metastasis. These receptors originate from a donor aged 40 or older with non-small cell lung cancer.

A note on this clone: The junction differs from germline at one of its ends, possibly a read error. The chain joins TRBV6-5 to TRBJ2-3; tentative D call: TRBD2 (6 bases). The CDR3 is made up of 14 amino acids. CDR1 is MNHEY, CDR2 SVGAGI, per germline. The CDR3 DNA reads as TGTGCCAGCAGTTTCGGGACTCGCACAGATATGCAGTATTTT. Its translation is CASSFGTRTDMQYF.

This chain uses TRBV30 with TRBJ1-1; D unclear. The CDR3 spans 13 residues. CDR1 and CDR2 from the germline V gene are GTSNPN and SVGIG (reference sequence). V shed 6 bases and J shed 1 base, with 12 bases lying between them. CDR3 amino acids: CACPMTGNTEAFF. CDR3 nucleotides: TGTGCCTGCCCTATGACGGGGAACACTGAAGCTTTCTTT.

The rearrangement joins TRBV7-9 to TRBJ1-1, with D tentatively TRBD1 (6 bases). CDR3 length: 14 residues. The germline gives CDR1 SEHNR, CDR2 FQNEAQ (reference sequence). Trimming left V 5 bases short and J 4 bases short, with 14 bases between. Here the CDR3 DNA reads TGTGCCAGCAGCGAACAGGGTTCTTTCACTGAAGCTTTCTTT. Translation: CASSEQGSFTEAFF.

J is TRBJ1-6 and V is TRBV6-5; D is perhaps TRBD1 (6 bases). Trimming removed 6 bases from V and 8 bases from J, with 11 bases in between. The CDR3 is 13 amino acids. The germline gives CDR1 MNHEY, CDR2 SVGAGI. In DNA form, the CDR3 reads TGTGCCAGCAGCAACTACAGGGATTCACCCCTCCACTTT. This sequence encodes CASSNYRDSPLHF.

This clone was seen a single time. The chain joins TRBV10-3 to TRBJ2-3, with D uncertain. V lost 5 bases and J lost 4, with 4 bases in between. Looked up from germline, CDR1 is ENHRY and CDR2 is SYGVKD. The CDR3 has 11 amino acids. CDR3: CAISLADTQYF. The CDR3 nucleotides read TGTGCCATCAGTCTAGCAGATACGCAGTATTTT.

V usage is TRBV7-8 and J usage is TRBJ2-7; no firm D call. This CDR3 comprises 19 residues. Per the germline V gene, CDR1 is SGHVS and CDR2 is FQNEAQ. The V end was cut by 3 bases, the J end by 0 bases, with 24 bases between. The CDR3 sequence is CASSLVRAQALWHSYEQYF. The CDR3 DNA sequence: TGTGCCAGCAGCTTGGTTAGGGCCCAGGCCCTTTGGCACTCCTACGAGCAGTACTTC.